This T cell receptor beta chain was identified in a study of T-cell memory formation after mild COVID-19. TCRdb fed the 5' RACE reads into MiXCR, producing one record per CDR3 protein. Here the sample spans fewer than 200,000 distinct CDR3 sequences, under 15% being singletons. J lost 7 bases, V lost 4 bases, and 12 bases had no gene match. This CDR3 is built from 16 residues. The germline V gene has CDR1 SGHTA and CDR2 FQGNSA. The chain is built from TRBV7-2 and TRBJ2-1, with 8 bases fitting TRBD1. This receptor was obtained from a man aged 18 to 29 who had mild COVID-19 (a few samples of this study predate the infection). Cell type and time point are not known. Material: PBMCs or a T cell subset sorted from them (not recorded which). The CDR3 nucleotides read TGTGCCAGCAGCTCTAGCTTTGGACAGGGAAGGAATGAGCAGTTCTTC. As protein: CASSSSFGQGRNEQFF. The full variable domain, completed using reference TRBV7-2 and TRBJ2-1, is GAGVSQSPSNKVTEKGKDVELRCDPISGHTALYWYRQSLGQGLEFLIYFQGNSAPDKSGLPSDRFSAERTGGSVSTLTIQRTQQEDSAVYLCASSSSFGQGRNEQFFGPGTRLTVL.